Listed below are T cell receptor beta chains from one sample, sequenced in a study of cytomegalovirus exposure and HLA in healthy donors. Generated by immunoSEQ multiplex PCR, the TCRdb table keeps only in-frame clones and is missing some. This listing includes about 150,000 clones. The sample consisted of PBMCs. Every receptor here comes from a man aged 30 to 39 in good health and CMV-seronegative. Each CDR3 is given with its conserved first and last residue. The D gene is left open where the match is weak.

cdr3_nt: TGTGCCAGCAGTGACCTCGGTGGAGAAACCTACGAGCAGTACTTC
cdr3_aa: CASSDLGGETYEQYF
d_call: NA
v_call: TRBV6-1
j_call: TRBJ2-7

cdr3_nt: TGTGCCAGCATTGGGCTATACACCGGGGAGCTGTTTTTT
cdr3_aa: CASIGLYTGELFF
d_call: NA
v_call: TRBV2
j_call: TRBJ2-2

cdr3_nt: TGTGCCAGCAGCTTAGGGACAGAAATCGGTGAGCAGTTCTTC
cdr3_aa: CASSLGTEIGEQFF
d_call: TRBD1
v_call: TRBV7-3
j_call: TRBJ2-1

cdr3_nt: TGTGCCACCAGCAGCCTAGAGGACAGGAGATACAATGAGCAGTTCTTC
cdr3_aa: CATSSLEDRRYNEQFF
d_call: TRBD1
v_call: TRBV15
j_call: TRBJ2-1

cdr3_nt: TGTGCCAGCAGTGCCCGTATGGGGAGGGGGTTCGGGGCTTTCTTT
cdr3_aa: CASSARMGRGFGAFF
d_call: NA
v_call: TRBV27
j_call: TRBJ1-1

cdr3_nt: TGTGCCAGCAGCCGTAATGAGCAGTTCTTC
cdr3_aa: CASSRNEQFF
d_call: NA
v_call: TRBV9
j_call: TRBJ2-1

cdr3_nt: TGTGCCAGCAGCTCGCAACTAGCGGGAGGCGACAATGAGCAGTTCTTC
cdr3_aa: CASSSQLAGGDNEQFF
d_call: TRBD2
v_call: TRBV7-2
j_call: TRBJ2-1

cdr3_nt: TGTGCCAGCAGCTCAGGCGCCCGCACAGATACGCAGTATTTT
cdr3_aa: CASSSGARTDTQYF
d_call: NA
v_call: TRBV4-2
j_call: TRBJ2-3

cdr3_nt: TGTGCCAGCAGCTTGAAGACAGGGGGGGGGAGCGAGCAGTACTTC
cdr3_aa: CASSLKTGGGSEQYF
d_call: TRBD1
v_call: TRBV5-4
j_call: TRBJ2-7

cdr3_nt: TGTGCCAGTAGGCGGGGCTACGGAGAGACCCAGTACTTC
cdr3_aa: CASRRGYGETQYF
d_call: NA
v_call: TRBV19
j_call: TRBJ2-5

cdr3_nt: TGTGCCAGCAGCTTAGGAGCCATGCAGTTCTTC
cdr3_aa: CASSLGAMQFF
d_call: NA
v_call: TRBV11-3
j_call: TRBJ2-1

cdr3_nt: TGTGCCAGCAGCTTGGGTAGCGGTAGCTACAATGAGCAGTTCTTC
cdr3_aa: CASSLGSGSYNEQFF
d_call: NA
v_call: TRBV7-3
j_call: TRBJ2-1

cdr3_nt: TGTGCCAGCAGTGTATACAGGGTCTCTGGGGCCAACGTCCTGACTTTC
cdr3_aa: CASSVYRVSGANVLTF
d_call: NA
v_call: TRBV6-1
j_call: TRBJ2-6

cdr3_nt: TGTGCCAGTAGTATGACACCCGGAGATACGCAGTATTTT
cdr3_aa: CASSMTPGDTQYF
d_call: NA
v_call: TRBV19
j_call: TRBJ2-3

cdr3_nt: TGTGCCAGCAGTTTCGTAGCGGGAGGAGAGACCCAGTACTTC
cdr3_aa: CASSFVAGGETQYF
d_call: NA
v_call: TRBV21-1
j_call: TRBJ2-5

cdr3_nt: TGTGCCAGCAGCTTATATAAGGGCGGGAGGGCTAATACGCAGTATTTT
cdr3_aa: CASSLYKGGRANTQYF
d_call: TRBD2
v_call: TRBV7-9
j_call: TRBJ2-3

cdr3_nt: TGCGCCAGCAGCCCCGACAGGGTCGGTGAAAAACTGTTTTTT
cdr3_aa: CASSPDRVGEKLFF
d_call: TRBD1
v_call: TRBV5-1
j_call: TRBJ1-4